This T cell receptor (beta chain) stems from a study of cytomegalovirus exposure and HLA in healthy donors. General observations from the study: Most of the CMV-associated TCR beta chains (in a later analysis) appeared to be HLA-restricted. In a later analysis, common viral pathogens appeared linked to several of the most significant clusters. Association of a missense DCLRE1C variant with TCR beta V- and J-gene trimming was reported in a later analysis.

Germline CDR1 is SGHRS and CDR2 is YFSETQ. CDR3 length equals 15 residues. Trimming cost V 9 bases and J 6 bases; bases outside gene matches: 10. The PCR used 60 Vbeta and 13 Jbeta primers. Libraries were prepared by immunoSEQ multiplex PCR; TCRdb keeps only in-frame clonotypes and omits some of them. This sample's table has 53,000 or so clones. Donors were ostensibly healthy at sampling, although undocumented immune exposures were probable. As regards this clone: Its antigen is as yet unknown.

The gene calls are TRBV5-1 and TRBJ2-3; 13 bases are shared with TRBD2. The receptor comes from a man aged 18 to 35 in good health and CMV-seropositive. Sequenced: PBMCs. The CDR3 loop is CATTGTSGTGDTQYF. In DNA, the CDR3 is TGCGCCACTACCGGGACTAGCGGGACTGGGGATACGCAGTATTTT.